The 21 T cell receptor beta chains listed next were all sequenced from one sample in a study of T cells after yellow fever vaccination. MiXCR, applied by TCRdb to the 5' RACE reads, yields one record per CDR3 protein. The table has approximately 34,000 distinct CDR3 sequences, roughly a tenth seen once; the top ten hold around 12%. Source: PBMCs, either bulk or a sorted T-cell subset (CD4+, CD8+, memory, or dextramer-sorted; not recorded which), taken around 14 days after the first yellow fever vaccination. The receptors shown here come from a man aged 18 to 29 who received the YFV17D yellow fever vaccine.

This clonotype was counted ten times or more. CDR3 amino acids: CASSLLQGAANEKLFF. DNA for the CDR3: TGTGCCAGCAGCCTACTACAGGGGGCAGCTAATGAAAAACTGTTTTTT. The rearrangement joins TRBV5-6 to TRBJ1-4, with 9 bases fitting TRBD1. Trimming cost V 4 bases and J 3 bases; bases outside gene matches: 7. The CDR3 has 16 amino acids. Germline loops: CDR1 SGHDT, CDR2 YYEEEE.

This clonotype has a count of ten or more. V is TRBV6-5 and J is TRBJ2-2; TRBD2 is a possible D gene (5 bases). Germline loops: CDR1 MNHEY, CDR2 SVGAGI. The V end lost 3 bases, the J end lost 6 bases, and 14 bases lay between the germline ends. The CDR3 contains 15 residues. Here the CDR3 DNA reads TGTGCCAGCAGTTATCTCGGGGTTTTGGCCGGGGAGCTGTTTTTT. It yields the protein CASSYLGVLAGELFF.

There are many counts of this clonotype. This chain connects TRBV7-2 to TRBJ1-2; a possible D gene is TRBD1 (5 bases). The CDR3 consists of 15 residues. Germline CDR1 and CDR2: SGHTA and FQGNSA. The V gene lost 0 bases and the J gene lost 0 bases, with 8 bases spanning the gap. This CDR3 is CASSLASTANYGYTF. The CDR3 DNA reads TGTGCCAGCAGCTTAGCGTCGACAGCTAACTATGGCTACACCTTC.

This clonotype was counted ten times or more. Written as DNA, the CDR3 is TGCGCCAGCAGCGCCTTGGACAGCTCATATGGCTACACCTTC. It translates to CASSALDSSYGYTF. The J gene is TRBJ1-2, the V gene TRBV5-1; D perhaps matches TRBD1 (6 bases). CDR1 SGHRS and CDR2 YFSETQ come from the germline V gene. Trimming left V 4 bases short and J 5 bases short, with 15 bases between. The CDR3 is 14 amino acids. The variable domain in full, completed from reference TRBV5-1 and TRBJ1-2, reads KAGVTQTPRYLIKTRGQQVTLSCSPISGHRSVSWYQQTPGQGLQFLFEYFSETQRNKGNFPGRFSGRQFSNSRSEMNVSTLELGDSALYLCASSALDSSYGYTFGSGTRLTVV.

This clonotype was seen repeatedly, ten times or more. CDR3: CASSQDPQGTSVYGYTF. The CDR3 DNA reads TGCGCCAGCAGCCAAGATCCGCAGGGGACCTCCGTCTATGGCTACACCTTC. The gene calls are TRBV4-3 and TRBJ1-2; a weak D match, TRBD1 (6 bases). The CDR3 has 17 residues. The ends were cut back, 0 bases at V and 4 bases at J, with 18 bases in the middle. Germline CDR1 is LGHNA and CDR2 is YSLEER.

This clonotype appeared many times. V is TRBV10-1 and J is TRBJ2-2, with D perhaps matching TRBD1 (6 bases). The CDR3 extends over 18 amino acids. CDR1 and CDR2 from the germline V gene are WNHNN and SYGVQD (reference sequence). V lost 8 bases, J lost 0 bases, and 22 bases lay in between. The CDR3 protein is CASARDTFYHPNTGELFF. Here the CDR3 DNA reads TGCGCCAGCGCCCGGGACACCTTCTACCACCCGAACACCGGGGAGCTGTTTTTT.

This clonotype was counted many times. The chain combines TRBV15 with TRBJ2-1, with D perhaps matching TRBD1 (5 bases). This CDR3 comprises 13 residues. Trimming took 1 base from V and 8 from J, leaving 9 bases between them. In germline, CDR1 is LNHNV, CDR2 YYDKDF (reference sequence). The CDR3 DNA sequence: TGTGCCACCAGCAGAGCTCTACAGGATGAGCAGTTCTTC. It encodes CATSRALQDEQFF.

At least ten counts were recorded for this clonotype. This sequence joins TRBV9 and TRBJ1-1; D is undetermined. The CDR3 runs to 12 residues. V was clipped by 3 bases and J by 5 bases, with 8 bases between them. The germline gives CDR1 SGDLS, CDR2 YYNGEE. The CDR3 DNA sequence: TGTGCCAGCAGCGCGGTCGAAACTGAAGCTTTCTTT. Protein: CASSAVETEAFF.

This clonotype was detected many times. The chain couples TRBV3-1 to TRBJ2-1; D is unclear. V gave up 6 bases and J gave up 4 bases, with 4 bases separating them. CDR3 length: 11 amino acids. Germline CDR1 and CDR2: LGHDT and YNNKEL (reference sequence). CDR3 in amino acids: CASRLYNEQFF. The CDR3 bases are TGTGCCAGCAGACTGTACAATGAGCAGTTCTTC.

This clonotype was found many times. V and J are TRBV7-2 and TRBJ2-1, with TRBD2 identical over 13 bases. The CDR3 runs 16 residues. Germline CDR1 is SGHTA and CDR2 is FQGNSA. With 1 base clipped from V and 9 bases from J, the junction kept 6 bases outside the gene matches. The CDR3 here is CASSLGGTSGGAEQFF. CDR3 nucleotides: TGTGCCAGCAGCTTAGGAGGAACTAGCGGGGGGGCTGAGCAGTTCTTC.

This clonotype was counted at least ten times. The V gene is TRBV20-1, the J gene TRBJ1-5, with 7 bases lining up with TRBD1. Germline-derived CDR1 and CDR2 are DFQATT and SNEGSKA (reference sequence). This CDR3 is 13 amino acids long. V shed 6 bases and J 4 bases; nucleotides not matched to a gene: 6. The CDR3 loop is CSAAGTVNQPQHF. The CDR3, as DNA: TGCAGTGCGGCCGGGACAGTTAATCAGCCCCAGCATTTT.

This clonotype was observed many times. The chain links TRBV20-1 to TRBJ2-1; D may correspond to TRBD1 or TRBD2 (5 bases each). CDR1 and CDR2 (germline): DFQATT, SNEGSKA (reference sequence). This CDR3 spans 12 amino acids. V was shortened by 4 bases and J by 10 bases, with 14 bases between the two germline ends. The CDR3 spells CSATLGRDEQFF. CDR3 nucleotide sequence: TGCAGTGCTACCCTAGGAAGGGACGAGCAGTTCTTC.

This clonotype has a count of ten or more. This chain uses TRBV6-5 with TRBJ2-3, with D perhaps matching TRBD2 (7 bases). Germline CDR1 reads MNHEY; CDR2 reads SVGAGI. The CDR3 has 15 amino acids. The V gene lost 2 bases and the J gene lost 5 bases, with 14 bases spanning the gap. The CDR3 loop is CASSYGGARIDTQYF. DNA for the CDR3: TGTGCCAGCAGTTACGGGGGGGCCCGGATAGATACGCAGTATTTT.

The chain recombines TRBV4-3 with TRBJ2-6; D gene ambiguous. Germline CDR1 reads LGHNA; CDR2 reads YSLEER. The V end lost 0 bases, the J end lost 0 bases, and 6 bases lay between the germline ends. This CDR3 is built from 16 residues. In nucleotides, the CDR3 is TGCGCCAGCAGCCAAGATCTTAGCTCTGGGGCCAACGTCCTGACTTTC. Encoded protein: CASSQDLSSGANVLTF.

This clonotype was seen repeatedly, ten times or more. The J gene is TRBJ2-7, the V gene TRBV4-1; D is ambiguous. CDR3 length: 16 residues. Germline V gives CDR1 MGHRA, CDR2 YSYEKL. V shed 6 bases and J shed 4 bases, with 22 bases lying between them. CDR3 sequence: CASRDDIPRLFYEQYF. CDR3 DNA sequence: TGCGCCAGCAGGGATGACATTCCCCGTCTGTTTTACGAGCAGTACTTC.

The V gene is TRBV5-4, the J gene TRBJ2-1; D is perhaps TRBD1 (6 bases). Trimming stripped 4 bases from V and 5 bases from J, with 10 bases between. The CDR3 contains 13 residues. The germline V gene has CDR1 SGHNT and CDR2 YYREEE (reference sequence). CDR3 in DNA: TGTGCCAGCAGCCCTCAGGGGAACAATGAGCAGTTCTTC. Protein product: CASSPQGNNEQFF.

There are many counts of this clonotype. The V and J genes are TRBV7-6 and TRBJ2-5; 7 bases agree with TRBD2. The V segment lost 5 bases and the J segment 6 bases; nucleotides outside the gene matches: 9. The germline V gene has CDR1 SGHVS and CDR2 FNYEAQ. The CDR3 is 14 residues long. Here the CDR3 reads CASSLPGGRQTQYF. Here the CDR3 DNA reads TGTGCCAGCAGCCTACCCGGGGGGAGACAGACCCAGTACTTC.

This clonotype was found many times. The V and J genes are TRBV18 and TRBJ2-1; D may match TRBD1 or TRBD2 (5 bases each). This CDR3 contains 15 residues. The germline V gene has CDR1 KGHSH and CDR2 LQKENI. Between the trimmed V and J ends, which lost 3 bases and 12 bases, there was a span of 21 bases. The CDR3 DNA sequence: TGTGCCAGCTCACCGGGTCCCGACGGGGCAATCGCGCAGTTCTTC. This encodes CASSPGPDGAIAQFF.

This clonotype was seen ten or more times. This chain joins TRBV29-1 and TRBJ1-2, with D uncertain. Trimming removed 4 bases at V and 3 bases at J, with 12 bases between. In germline, CDR1 is SQVTM, CDR2 ANQGSEA. CDR3 length: 13 residues. The DNA for the CDR3 is TGCAGCGTTGCCATCACCCTTGACTATGGCTACACCTTC. Its protein product is CSVAITLDYGYTF. Full variable domain (rest looked up from reference TRBV29-1 and TRBJ1-2): SAVISQKPSRDICQRGTSLTIQCQVDSQVTMMFWYRQQPGQSLTLIATANQGSEATYESGFVIDKFPISRPNLTFSTLTVSNMSPEDSSIYLCSVAITLDYGYTFGSGTRLTVV.

This clonotype was detected ten times or more. The rearrangement uses TRBV4-2 and TRBJ2-3; 11 bases fit TRBD2. Germline CDR1 reads LGHNA; CDR2 reads YNFKEQ. The CDR3 has 15 residues. Trimming cost V 1 base and J 7 bases; bases outside gene matches: 4. CDR3 protein: CASSQVASGGNTQYF. DNA of the CDR3: TGTGCCAGCAGCCAAGTGGCTAGCGGGGGGAATACGCAGTATTTT.

This clonotype showed up many times. The chain is built from TRBV30 and TRBJ1-5; D is unresolved. Deletions cut 4 bases from V and 3 bases from J, with 10 bases between. CDR1 is GTSNPN, CDR2 SVGIG, per germline (reference sequence). This CDR3 contains 13 residues. In nucleotides, the CDR3 is TGTGCCTGGACCGGGAGCAACAATCAGCCCCAGCATTTT. This gives the protein CAWTGSNNQPQHF.